This T cell receptor beta chain derives from a study of blood T cells in healthy people across ages. The second PCR ran about 6 to 12 cycles with a sample-barcoded 5' primer and J-beta primers. TCRdb re-called the 5' RACE reads through MiXCR, storing one row per CDR3 protein. The sample lists approximately 760,000 distinct CDR3 sequences, approximately 25% occurring once. Healthy Caucasian individuals from Russia aged about 6 to 90 served as donors. This clonotype appeared a few times. This sample also belongs to another study, concerning T cells of mothers and their children.

The sequenced sample consisted of blood. The origin of this receptor is a boy younger than 18 in good health.

This CDR3 reads CASSHGGGEQFF. CDR3 DNA sequence: TGTGCCAGCAGCCACGGAGGGGGCGAGCAGTTCTTC. V usage is TRBV7-8 and J usage is TRBJ2-7; TRBD1 is a possible D gene (7 bases). The DNA end lines up better with TRBJ2-1; the J call may be wrong. This CDR3 contains 12 residues. The germline V gene has CDR1 SGHVS and CDR2 FQNEAQ.